This T cell receptor (beta chain) was identified in a study of blood T cell repertoires in COVID-19. The overall study: The United States, Italy and Spain provided the acute and convalescent COVID-19 samples.

Recovery meant two consecutive negative NP/OP PCR tests, professional clearance, or resolved symptoms. Germline loops: CDR1 SGHTA, CDR2 FQGNSA. Trimming pared 4 bases from V and 6 bases from J, leaving 10 bases between. CDR3 length: 13 residues. Per the authors' pipeline: Reference gene primer amplification in the assay estimated nucleated cell counts. TCRdb keeps only in-frame clones here, not all; method: immunoSEQ multiplex PCR. V, J and clone size were drawn from that table, and D and trimming were deduced from the DNA. Here the sample spans more than 150,000 clones, 80% to 90% being singletons. The sequence came from a man aged 35-49 years who had recovered from COVID-19. Sequenced: PBMCs or T cells enriched from blood (not recorded which). The rearrangement joins TRBV7-2 to TRBJ2-1; D ambiguous. This CDR3 is CASSSGTVNEQFF. In DNA, the CDR3 is TGTGCCAGCAGCTCAGGTACGGTCAATGAGCAGTTCTTC.